This T cell receptor beta chain was documented in a study of blood T cell repertoires in COVID-19. TCRdb keeps only in-frame clones here, not all; method: immunoSEQ multiplex PCR. The table records roughly 220,000 clones, roughly 85% of them present only once. The V gene's germline CDR1 is MDHEN and CDR2 SYDVKM. Trimming cost V 6 bases and J 4 bases, with 16 bases left between them. The CDR3 is 15 residues long. This sequence originates from a woman aged 35 to 49 with acute COVID-19. V and J are TRBV28 and TRBJ2-4, with D perhaps matching TRBD2 (6 bases). Input material: PBMCs or T cells enriched from blood (not recorded which). This CDR3 reads CASRDIAGTKNIQYF. CDR3 DNA: TGTGCCAGCAGAGACATAGCCGGGACTAAAAACATTCAGTACTTC. The whole variable domain, filled in from reference TRBV28 and TRBJ2-4, reads DVKVTQSSRYLVKRTGEKVFLECVQDMDHENMFWYRQDPGLGLRLIYFSYDVKMKEKGDIPEGYSVSREKKERFSLILESASTNQTSMYLCASRDIAGTKNIQYFGAGTRLSVL.